A single sample gave rise to the 18 T cell receptor beta chains below, sequenced in a study of blood T cell repertoires in COVID-19. Sequenced by immunoSEQ multiplex PCR; TCRdb stores in-frame clones only, minus some. The table lists over 250,000 clones, around 90% of them singletons. The sequenced material came from PBMCs or T cells enriched from blood (not recorded which). These receptors were obtained from a man in his sixties who had recovered from COVID-19.

This clone was observed once. The J gene is TRBJ1-6, the V gene TRBV7-9, with TRBD1 identical over 10 bases. Unmatched junction bases numbered 18, after V lost 4 bases and J lost 9 bases. The length of the CDR3 is 19 residues. Per the germline V gene, CDR1 is SEHNR and CDR2 is FQNEAQ (reference sequence). The CDR3 is CASSSTPRGQGVMRSPLHF. In nucleotides, the CDR3 is TGTGCCAGCAGCTCCACACCTCGAGGACAGGGGGTGATGCGTTCACCCCTCCACTTT.

This sequence joins TRBV4-1 and TRBJ1-6; 8 nucleotides match TRBD1. CDR1 is MGHRA, CDR2 YSYEKL, per germline. CDR3 length: 15 residues. V lost 5 bases, J lost 4 bases, and 4 bases stayed unmatched. The CDR3 loop reads CASSGGQEYNSPLHF. CDR3 in DNA: TGCGCCAGCAGCGGGGGACAGGAATATAATTCACCCCTCCACTTT.

This chain connects TRBV5-1 to TRBJ2-2; TRBD1 is a possible D gene (5 bases). Trimming left V 1 base short and J 6 bases short, with 7 bases between. The CDR3 spans 13 residues. Germline V CDR1 and CDR2: SGHRS, YFSETQ. CDR3 sequence reads: CASSLRGPGELFF. CDR3 bases: TGCGCCAGCAGCTTGAGGGGTCCCGGGGAGCTGTTTTTT. Filled out from reference TRBV5-1 and TRBJ2-2, the complete variable domain reads KAGVTQTPRYLIKTRGQQVTLSCSPISGHRSVSWYQQTPGQGLQFLFEYFSETQRNKGNFPGRFSGRQFSNSRSEMNVSTLELGDSALYLCASSLRGPGELFFGEGSRLTVL.

The gene calls are TRBV7-9 and TRBJ1-6, with 9 positions matching TRBD1. CDR3 length: 17 amino acids. Germline CDR1 SEHNR, CDR2 FQNEAQ (reference sequence). With 5 bases clipped from V and 0 bases from J, the junction kept 5 bases outside the gene matches. The CDR3 sequence is CASSPGQGSSYNSPLHF. The CDR3 region has the DNA TGTGCCAGCAGCCCGGGACAGGGAAGCTCCTATAATTCACCCCTCCACTTT.

This chain uses TRBV4-1 with TRBJ1-2; no definite D call. The CDR3 loop spans 15 amino acids. V was shortened by 0 bases and J by 4 bases, with 12 bases between the two germline ends. Germline V gene sequence: CDR1 MGHRA, CDR2 YSYEKL. DNA for the CDR3: TGCGCCAGCAGCCAAGAAGTGTCTACAGTCTATGGCTACACCTTC. Amino acid sequence: CASSQEVSTVYGYTF.

The gene calls are TRBV30 and TRBJ1-5; D is unclear. CDR1 and CDR2 from the germline V gene are GTSNPN and SVGIG (reference sequence). The CDR3 totals 13 residues. Between the trimmed V and J ends, which lost 1 base and 3 bases, there was a span of 7 bases. The CDR3 loop is CAWSGDTNQPQHF. The DNA of the CDR3 is TGTGCCTGGAGTGGTGACACCAATCAGCCCCAGCATTTT.

The chain recombines TRBV7-9 with TRBJ1-5; the D gene is possibly TRBD1 (5 bases). This CDR3 contains 14 residues. Trimming took off 5 bases at V and 12 bases at J, with 20 bases between the two ends. In germline, CDR1 is SEHNR, CDR2 FQNEAQ (reference sequence). CDR3 sequence: CASSPTDSTRLQHF. CDR3 coding DNA: TGTGCCAGCAGCCCGACAGACTCTACTCGGCTCCAGCATTTT.

V gene TRBV9 combines with J gene TRBJ2-2; 7 bases line up with TRBD2. The CDR3 runs to 16 residues. The V segment lost 0 bases and the J segment 5 bases; nucleotides outside the gene matches: 7. Per the germline V gene, CDR1 is SGDLS and CDR2 is YYNGEE. Here the CDR3 reads CASSVVGGGQTGELFF. The CDR3 region has the DNA TGTGCCAGCAGCGTAGTTGGCGGGGGTCAAACCGGGGAGCTGTTTTTT.

This rearrangement joins TRBV24-1 to TRBJ1-2, with 8 bases fitting TRBD1. Germline V gene sequence: CDR1 KGHDR, CDR2 SFDVKD. V lost 2 bases and J lost 2; bases outside the gene matches: 6. The length of the CDR3 is 16 residues. CDR3 region: CATSDSRQGLNYGYTF. The CDR3 region has the DNA TGTGCCACCAGTGATTCTCGACAGGGGCTGAACTATGGCTACACCTTC.

The J gene is TRBJ2-2, the V gene TRBV5-1; D remains ambiguous. Trimming shortened V by 0 bases and J by 1 base, and 13 bases separated the two germline ends. The CDR3 has 17 amino acids. Germline V CDR1 and CDR2: SGHRS, YFSETQ. CDR3 bases: TGCGCCAGCAGCTTGGGTCCGGCAGCGATGAACACCGGGGAGCTGTTTTTT. Translated, it gives CASSLGPAAMNTGELFF.

J is TRBJ2-5 and V is TRBV6-8; 7 bases agree with TRBD2. V was pared by 0 bases and J by 6 bases, with 10 bases of the junction left unmatched. In germline, CDR1 is MNHGY, CDR2 SAAAGT. This CDR3 comprises 16 residues. CDR3 residues: CASSYSTAGNHQTQYF. The CDR3 DNA reads as TGTGCCAGCAGTTACTCGACAGCGGGGAACCATCAGACCCAGTACTTC.

The rearrangement links TRBV5-6 to TRBJ2-7; the match to TRBD2 covers 11 bases. Losses at the gene ends were 1 base for V and 2 bases for J; bases not matched to a gene: 8. CDR3 length: 17 amino acids. Germline assignment: CDR1 SGHDT and CDR2 YYEEEE. CDR3 sequence: CASSLSLAGAETYEQYF. For the CDR3, the DNA is TGTGCCAGCAGCTTGTCACTAGCGGGAGCTGAGACCTACGAGCAGTACTTC.

The chain couples TRBV7-9 to TRBJ2-1; TRBD2 might be the D (5 bases). V lost 5 bases to trimming and J lost 9 bases, with 17 bases between them. There are 14 residues in the CDR3. Germline lookup yields CDR1 SEHNR and CDR2 FQNEAQ (reference sequence). This CDR3 is CASSRAASLGEQFF. The CDR3 nucleotides are TGTGCCAGCAGCCGGGCGGCTAGCCTCGGTGAGCAGTTCTTC.

The gene calls are TRBV30 and TRBJ1-2, with TRBD1 identical over 9 bases. The CDR3 loop spans 16 amino acids. Germline V lookup: CDR1 GTSNPN, CDR2 SVGIG (reference sequence). After removal of 2 bases from V and 4 bases from J, the junction contained 11 bases not matched to a gene. CDR3 region: CAWSPLWTGEGYGYTF. In DNA, the CDR3 is TGTGCCTGGAGTCCCCTTTGGACAGGGGAGGGCTATGGCTACACCTTC. Supplemented by reference TRBV30 and TRBJ1-2, the full variable domain reads SQTIHQWPATLVQPVGSPLSLECTVEGTSNPNLYWYRQAAGRGLQLLFYSVGIGQISSEVPQNLSASRPQDRQFILSSKKLLLSDSGFYLCAWSPLWTGEGYGYTFGSGTRLTVV.

The chain combines TRBV7-8 with TRBJ2-1; 10 bases are a match to TRBD2. The germline V gene has CDR1 SGHVS and CDR2 FQNEAQ. V shed 4 bases, J shed 6 bases, and the junction held 6 bases outside the gene matches. This CDR3 is 15 amino acids long. The CDR3 DNA reads as TGTGCCAGCAGCTATAGCGGGGGGACAACCAATGAGCAGTTCTTC. Amino acid sequence: CASSYSGGTTNEQFF.

CDR3 DNA sequence: TGCGCCAGCCCTCCCCAGTGGACTAATGAAAAACTGTTTTTT. Encoded protein: CASPPQWTNEKLFF. The V and J genes are TRBV4-3 and TRBJ1-4; D remains unclear. Germline CDR1 reads LGHNA; CDR2 reads YSLEER. The CDR3 loop spans 14 amino acids. V lost 8 bases, J lost 2 bases, and 12 bases lay in between.

The chain couples TRBV5-6 to TRBJ2-7; D not certain. Germline lookup yields CDR1 SGHDT and CDR2 YYEEEE. The CDR3 is 12 residues long. The V end lost 0 bases, the J end lost 3 bases, and 4 bases lay between the germline ends. The CDR3: CASSLVGYEQYF. The CDR3 DNA follows: TGTGCCAGCAGCTTGGTCGGCTACGAGCAGTACTTC.

The chain links TRBV2 to TRBJ1-2; D ambiguous. Trimming removed 7 bases at V and 6 bases at J, with 15 bases between. CDR1 is SNHLY and CDR2 is FYNNEI in the germline V gene. This CDR3 spans 13 amino acids. The CDR3 protein is CASTDGVKNGYTF. The CDR3 DNA sequence: TGTGCCAGCACCGATGGAGTGAAGAATGGCTACACCTTC.